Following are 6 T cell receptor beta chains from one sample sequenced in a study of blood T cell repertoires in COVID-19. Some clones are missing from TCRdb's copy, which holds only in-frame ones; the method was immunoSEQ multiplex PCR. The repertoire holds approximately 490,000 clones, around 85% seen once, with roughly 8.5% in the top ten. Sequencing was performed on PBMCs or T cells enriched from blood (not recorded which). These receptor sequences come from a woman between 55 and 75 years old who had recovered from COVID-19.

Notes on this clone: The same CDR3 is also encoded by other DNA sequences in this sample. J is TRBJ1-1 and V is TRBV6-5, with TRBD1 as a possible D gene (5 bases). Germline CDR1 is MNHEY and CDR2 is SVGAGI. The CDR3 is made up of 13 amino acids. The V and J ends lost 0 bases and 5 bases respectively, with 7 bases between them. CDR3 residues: CASSYSGGTEAFF. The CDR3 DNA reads TGTGCCAGCAGTTACTCGGGGGGAACTGAAGCTTTCTTT.

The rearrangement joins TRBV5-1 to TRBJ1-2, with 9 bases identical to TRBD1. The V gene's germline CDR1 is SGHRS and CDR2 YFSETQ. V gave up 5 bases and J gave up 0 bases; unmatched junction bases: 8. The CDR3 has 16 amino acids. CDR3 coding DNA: TGCGCCAGCAGACCCCTAAGGACAGGGGCTAACTATGGCTACACCTTC. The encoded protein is CASRPLRTGANYGYTF.

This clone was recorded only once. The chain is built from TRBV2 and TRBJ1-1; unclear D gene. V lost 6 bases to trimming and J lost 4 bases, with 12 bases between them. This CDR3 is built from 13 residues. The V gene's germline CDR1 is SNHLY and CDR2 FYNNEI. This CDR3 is CASSASGFTEAFF. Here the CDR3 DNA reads TGTGCCAGCAGCGCATCGGGGTTCACTGAAGCTTTCTTT.

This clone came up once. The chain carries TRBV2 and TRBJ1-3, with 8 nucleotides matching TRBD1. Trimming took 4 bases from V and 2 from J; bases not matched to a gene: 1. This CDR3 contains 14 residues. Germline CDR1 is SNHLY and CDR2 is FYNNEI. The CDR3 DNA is TGTGCCAGCAGTGTACAGGGGGCTGGAAACACCATATATTTT. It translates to CASSVQGAGNTIYF.

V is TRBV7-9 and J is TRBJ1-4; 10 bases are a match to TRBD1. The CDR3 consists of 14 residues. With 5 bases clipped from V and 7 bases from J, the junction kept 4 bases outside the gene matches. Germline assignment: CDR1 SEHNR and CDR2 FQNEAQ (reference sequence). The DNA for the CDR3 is TGTGCCAGCAGCAGACAGGGGGCTTTTGAAAAACTGTTTTTT. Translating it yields CASSRQGAFEKLFF.

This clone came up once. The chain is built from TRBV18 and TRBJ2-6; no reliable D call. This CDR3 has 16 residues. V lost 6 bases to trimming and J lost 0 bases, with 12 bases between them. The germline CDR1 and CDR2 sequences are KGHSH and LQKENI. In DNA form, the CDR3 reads TGTGCCAGCTCTCCAACCGTTAGCTCTGGGGCCAACGTCCTGACTTTC. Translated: CASSPTVSSGANVLTF.